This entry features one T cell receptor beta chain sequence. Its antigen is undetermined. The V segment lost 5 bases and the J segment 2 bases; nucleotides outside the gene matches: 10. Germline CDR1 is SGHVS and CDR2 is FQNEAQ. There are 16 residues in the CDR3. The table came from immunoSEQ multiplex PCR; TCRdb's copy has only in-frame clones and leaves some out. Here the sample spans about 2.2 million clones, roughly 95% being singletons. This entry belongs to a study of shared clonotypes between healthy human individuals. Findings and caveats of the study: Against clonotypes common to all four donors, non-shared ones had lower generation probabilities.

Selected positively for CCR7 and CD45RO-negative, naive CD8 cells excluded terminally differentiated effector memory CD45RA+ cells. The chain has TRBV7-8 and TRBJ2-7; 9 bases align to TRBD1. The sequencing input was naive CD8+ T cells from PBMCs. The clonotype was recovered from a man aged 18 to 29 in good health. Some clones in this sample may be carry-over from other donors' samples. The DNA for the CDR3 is TGTGCCAGCAGCCCGACAGGGGGTGGGCTACCCTACGAGCAGTACTTC. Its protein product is CASSPTGGGLPYEQYF.